Below, one T cell receptor (beta chain) is given with its context. The source of the sample is a study of blood T cell repertoires in COVID-19. Study-level background: T cells, B-cell-depleted T cells, or PBMCs provided the cDNA or gDNA that served as material.

In the authors' methods: Nucleated cell number was recorded as an estimate derived from reference gene primer amplification. TCRdb's copy holds only in-frame clones and misses some; the assay was immunoSEQ multiplex PCR. For V, J and clone size, that table is used; D and trimming come from the DNA. The sample lists around 86,000 clones, 80% to 90% occurring once. Germline loops: CDR1 GTSNPN, CDR2 SVGIG (reference sequence). This CDR3 comprises 11 residues. With 5 bases clipped from V and 10 bases from J, the junction kept 3 bases outside the gene matches. The gene calls are TRBV30 and TRBJ2-1, with 9 bases lining up with TRBD2. Input material: peripheral blood. The receptor comes from a human donor with acute or convalescent COVID-19. The donor label of this sample is uncertain. The DNA of the CDR3 is TGTGCCTGGGCGGGAGGGATCGAGCAGTTCTTC. Translated, it gives CAWAGGIEQFF.